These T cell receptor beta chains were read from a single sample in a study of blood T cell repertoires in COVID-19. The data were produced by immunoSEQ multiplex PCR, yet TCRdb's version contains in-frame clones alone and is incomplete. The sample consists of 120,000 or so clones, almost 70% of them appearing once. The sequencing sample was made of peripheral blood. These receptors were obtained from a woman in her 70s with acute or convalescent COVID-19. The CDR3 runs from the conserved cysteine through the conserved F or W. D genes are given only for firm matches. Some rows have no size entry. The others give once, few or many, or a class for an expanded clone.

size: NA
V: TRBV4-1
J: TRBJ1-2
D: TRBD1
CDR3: CASSQAINKGGRGYTF
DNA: TGCGCCAGCAGCCAAGCTATCAATAAAGGGGGCCGTGGCTACACCTTC

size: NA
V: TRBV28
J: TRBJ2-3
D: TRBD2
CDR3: CASSLSPGLGTSTDTQYF
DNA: TGTGCCAGCAGTTTATCACCGGGACTAGGGACCTCCACAGATACGCAGTATTTT

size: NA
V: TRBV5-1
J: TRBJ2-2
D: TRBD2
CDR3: CASSGERGGQTGELFF
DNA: TGCGCCAGCAGCGGAGAGCGGGGGGGCCAAACCGGGGAGCTGTTTTTT

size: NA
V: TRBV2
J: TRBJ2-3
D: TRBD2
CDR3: CASSMSGGADTQYF
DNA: TGTGCCAGCAGTATGAGCGGGGGTGCAGATACGCAGTATTTT

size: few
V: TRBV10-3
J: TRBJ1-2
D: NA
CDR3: CAISESKGDHYVGYTF
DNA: TGTGCCATCAGTGAGTCGAAGGGGGATCACTACGTGGGCTACACCTTC

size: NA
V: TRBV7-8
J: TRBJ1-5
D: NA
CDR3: CASGRNQPQHF
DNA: TGTGCCAGCGGGCGCAATCAGCCCCAGCATTTT

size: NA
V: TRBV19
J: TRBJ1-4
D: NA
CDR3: CASTKQSNEKLFF
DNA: TGTGCCAGTACTAAACAGTCTAATGAAAAACTGTTTTTT

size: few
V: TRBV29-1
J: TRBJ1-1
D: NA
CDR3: CSVIGQMNTEAFF
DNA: TGCAGCGTTATTGGACAGATGAACACTGAAGCTTTCTTT

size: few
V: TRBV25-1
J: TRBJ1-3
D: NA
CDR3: CASSERDSGNTIYF
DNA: TGTGCCAGCAGTGAAAGAGACTCTGGAAACACCATATATTTT

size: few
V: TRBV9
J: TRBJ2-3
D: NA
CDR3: CASSVGLVGTDTQYF
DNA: TGTGCCAGCAGCGTAGGGCTAGTTGGCACAGATACGCAGTATTTT

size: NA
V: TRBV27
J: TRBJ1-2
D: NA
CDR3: CASSLNRANYGYTF
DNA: TGTGCCAGCAGTTTAAACAGGGCTAACTATGGCTACACCTTC

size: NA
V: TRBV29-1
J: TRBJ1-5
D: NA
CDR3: CSALAGGPDQPQHF
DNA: TGCAGCGCCCTAGCGGGGGGTCCCGATCAGCCCCAGCATTTT

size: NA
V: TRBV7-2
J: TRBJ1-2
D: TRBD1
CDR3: CASSPHQGQGYGYTF
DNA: TGTGCCAGCAGCCCTCACCAGGGACAGGGCTATGGCTACACCTTC

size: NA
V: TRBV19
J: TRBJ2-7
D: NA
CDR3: CASSRGQYYEQYF
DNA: TGTGCCAGTAGTCGAGGACAGTACTACGAGCAGTACTTC

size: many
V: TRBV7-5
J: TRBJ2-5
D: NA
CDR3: CARSLAPGSGAGGETQYF
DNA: TGTGCCAGAAGCTTGGCCCCGGGGAGCGGGGCGGGCGGAGAGACCCAGTACTTC